The 15 T cell receptor beta chains below were found in one sample sequenced in a study of shared clonotypes between healthy human individuals. Sequenced by immunoSEQ multiplex PCR; TCRdb stores in-frame clones only, minus some. The repertoire has roughly 1,500,000 clones, around 98% of them found once; the top ten carry about 0.42%. The sequencing input was naive CD4+ T cells sorted from blood. Indicated subset: CD45RA+ positively selected. Source of these receptors: a man aged 30 to 45 in good health.

The chain couples TRBV27 to TRBJ1-1; D remains unclear. The CDR3 length is 14 residues. Trimming removed 1 base at V and 4 bases at J, with 10 bases between. CDR1 MNHEY and CDR2 SMNVEV come from the germline V gene (reference sequence). The CDR3 DNA follows: TGTGCCAGCAGTTTATTCGGTTATCGCACTGAAGCTTTCTTT. This sequence encodes CASSLFGYRTEAFF.

This chain links TRBV4-1 with TRBJ2-7; 9 nucleotides agree with TRBD2. Germline V gene data show CDR1 as MGHRA and CDR2 as YSYEKL. CDR3 length equals 14 residues. The V segment lost 3 bases and the J segment 4 bases; nucleotides outside the gene matches: 4. The chain's CDR3 is CASSHSGRVYEQYF. CDR3 DNA: TGCGCCAGCAGCCATAGCGGGAGAGTTTACGAGCAGTACTTC.

The chain recombines TRBV30 with TRBJ2-5; tentative D call: TRBD2 (5 bases). This CDR3 spans 13 amino acids. Germline loops: CDR1 GTSNPN, CDR2 SVGIG (reference sequence). Deletions cut 0 bases from V and 4 bases from J, with 9 bases between. DNA for the CDR3: TGTGCCTGGAGTGTGGACCGGGGAGAGACCCAGTACTTC. Encoded protein: CAWSVDRGETQYF.

The rearrangement joins TRBV28 to TRBJ2-7; 11 bases are a match to TRBD2. Looked up from germline, CDR1 is MDHEN and CDR2 is SYDVKM. After removal of 10 bases from V and 8 bases from J, the junction contained 13 bases not matched to a gene. This CDR3 has 14 amino acids. The CDR3 region is CATAVAGGSGKQYF. The CDR3 nucleotides are TGTGCCACCGCAGTAGCGGGAGGGTCCGGGAAGCAGTACTTC. The whole variable domain, filled in from reference TRBV28 and TRBJ2-7, reads DVKVTQSSRYLVKRTGEKVFLECVQDMDHENMFWYRQDPGLGLRLIYFSYDVKMKEKGDIPEGYSVSREKKERFSLILESASTNQTSMYLCATAVAGGSGKQYFGPGTRLTVT.

Note on this clone: Other nucleotide sequences in the sample specify the same CDR3. The chain joins TRBV6-1 to TRBJ2-3; 7 nucleotides line up with TRBD1. The CDR3 contains 14 residues. The ends lost 3 bases at V and 0 bases at J; junction bases unmatched: 0. Per the germline V gene, CDR1 is MNHNS and CDR2 is SASEGT. CDR3 amino acids: CASSDRGSTDTQYF. The DNA for the CDR3 is TGTGCCAGCAGTGACAGGGGGAGCACAGATACGCAGTATTTT.

About this clone: This sample includes further DNA sequences coding for the same CDR3. The chain recombines TRBV7-9 with TRBJ1-1; a possible D gene is TRBD1 (5 bases). The CDR3 runs 14 residues. Germline values: CDR1 SEHNR, CDR2 FQNEAQ (reference sequence). Trimming took off 4 bases at V and 0 bases at J, with 9 bases between the two ends. Written as DNA, the CDR3 is TGTGCCAGCAGCTCAAAACAGGTGAACACTGAAGCTTTCTTT. It yields the protein CASSSKQVNTEAFF.

The rearrangement links TRBV19 to TRBJ1-2; D remains unclear. CDR1 is LNHDA, CDR2 SQIVND, per germline (reference sequence). Trimming removed 10 bases from V and 0 bases from J, with 15 bases in between. The CDR3 is 14 residues long. The CDR3 coding sequence is TGTGCCACTAAAAACAGTAGTCCTAACTATGGCTACACCTTC. Translated, it gives CATKNSSPNYGYTF.

V gene TRBV10-3 combines with J gene TRBJ1-1, with D maybe TRBD1 (6 bases). The germline V gene has CDR1 ENHRY and CDR2 SYGVKD. The CDR3 extends over 15 amino acids. Trimming took 5 bases from V and 2 from J, leaving 15 bases between them. The CDR3 reads CAISMVQGANTEAFF. The CDR3 coding sequence is TGTGCCATCAGTATGGTACAGGGAGCCAACACTGAAGCTTTCTTT.

V and J are TRBV11-1 and TRBJ2-1; 8 bases align to TRBD2. The junction had 2 bases not matched to a gene; V was cut back by 0 bases and J by 4 bases. Germline V CDR1 and CDR2: SGHAT, FQDESV (reference sequence). This CDR3 has 15 amino acids. CDR3 protein: CASSLASGNYNEQFF. The CDR3 DNA is TGTGCCAGCAGCTTAGCTAGCGGGAATTACAATGAGCAGTTCTTC.

The rearrangement uses TRBV6-6 and TRBJ2-7; D not resolved. CDR1 is MNHNY, CDR2 SVGAGI, per germline (reference sequence). The CDR3 is made up of 15 amino acids. V was clipped by 2 bases and J by 2 bases, with 13 bases between them. Here the CDR3 reads CASSYGTLSTYEQYF. CDR3 nucleotides: TGTGCCAGCAGTTACGGAACCCTCAGCACCTACGAGCAGTACTTC.

The chain uses TRBV7-9 and TRBJ1-2; a possible D gene is TRBD1 (5 bases). V lost 6 bases and J lost 4, with 27 bases in between. Germline CDR1 SEHNR, CDR2 FQNEAQ (reference sequence). The CDR3 extends over 18 amino acids. This CDR3 is CASSGLWDGLPVGYGYTF. The CDR3 coding sequence is TGTGCCAGCAGTGGGCTCTGGGACGGACTCCCGGTCGGCTATGGCTACACCTTC.

Here the CDR3 DNA reads TGCAGCGTCTCCGTGGTCCAGGGGGATTACGAGCAGTACTTC. As protein: CSVSVVQGDYEQYF. V is TRBV29-1 and J is TRBJ2-7, with TRBD1 identical over 7 bases. This CDR3 spans 14 amino acids. V lost 6 bases and J lost 4; bases outside the gene matches: 12. CDR1 and CDR2 (germline): SQVTM, ANQGSEA.

The sample holds one count of this clone. The V gene is TRBV28, the J gene TRBJ2-1, with D tentatively TRBD1 (6 bases). Per the germline V gene, CDR1 is MDHEN and CDR2 is SYDVKM. The CDR3 contains 13 residues. The V end was cut by 7 bases, the J end by 3 bases, with 10 bases between. The CDR3 protein is CASNGDNYNEQFF. CDR3 in DNA: TGTGCCAGCAATGGGGACAACTACAATGAGCAGTTCTTC. Full variable domain (outside the CDR3, taken from reference TRBV28 and TRBJ2-1): DVKVTQSSRYLVKRTGEKVFLECVQDMDHENMFWYRQDPGLGLRLIYFSYDVKMKEKGDIPEGYSVSREKKERFSLILESASTNQTSMYLCASNGDNYNEQFFGPGTRLTVL.

This chain joins TRBV9 and TRBJ1-3; tentatively, D is TRBD1 (5 bases). Germline V gene sequence: CDR1 SGDLS, CDR2 YYNGEE. The germline V and J ends were trimmed by 4 bases and 0 bases, with 11 bases remaining between them. CDR3 length equals 15 residues. The CDR3 spells CASSSEGSSGNTIYF. CDR3 sequence (DNA): TGTGCCAGCAGCTCCGAGGGGAGCTCTGGAAACACCATATATTTT.

This chain connects TRBV19 to TRBJ1-2; TRBD1 matches 8 bases. V lost 6 bases to trimming and J lost 4 bases; unmatched junction nucleotides: 7. Germline V lookup: CDR1 LNHDA, CDR2 SQIVND (reference sequence). This CDR3 contains 14 residues. CDR3 loop: CASRTRGLGYGYTF. CDR3 DNA: TGTGCCAGTAGAACCAGGGGGCTCGGCTATGGCTACACCTTC.